The 29 T cell receptor beta chains below all came from one sample that was sequenced in a study of tumor-infiltrating lymphocytes in primary liver carcinoma. RNA isolated from unsorted whole blood supplied the blood RNA, with germline DNA also extracted. Synthesis of TCR beta cDNA was carried out from 450 to 650 ng total RNA with a constant-region primer. Employing slightly modified ARM-PCR, three nested multiplex PCR rounds were run, and these gave rise to the TCR beta libraries. Amplification in the first two PCR rounds was performed using TRBV1-TRBV30 forward primers and a C-beta reverse primer for 10 cycles each. From the multiplex PCR reads, TCRdb called clonotypes with MiXCR, one entry per CDR3 protein. Of 200,000 or so distinct CDR3 sequences in the sample, almost 65% were seen once. The sequencing input was peripheral blood. The receptors originated from a woman in her sixties with primary liver carcinoma and hepatitis B virus infection.

This clonotype was seen only once. A much more abundant neighbour one base away suggests this may be a read error. V gene TRBV6-6 combines with J gene TRBJ2-1, with 7 positions matching TRBD2. The CDR3 is made up of 15 amino acids. From germline, CDR1 is MNHNY and CDR2 SVGAGI (reference sequence). The CDR3 DNA is TGTACCAGCACCCGGGAAGGAGCGGGGTACAATGAGCAGTTCTTC. This sequence encodes CTSTREGAGYNEQFF.

This clonotype was observed a few times. This chain connects TRBV30 to TRBJ2-3; 14 bases line up with TRBD2. Germline-derived CDR1 and CDR2 are GTSNPN and SVGIG (reference sequence). Unmatched junction bases numbered 6, after V lost 1 base and J lost 0 bases. The CDR3 runs 18 residues. Here the CDR3 DNA reads TGTGCCTGGAGTGCCGGGACTAGCGGGAGACCTAGCACAGATACGCAGTATTTT. Its protein is CAWSAGTSGRPSTDTQYF.

This clonotype has a handful of counts. The chain links TRBV27 to TRBJ2-1; 8 bases are a match to TRBD2. After removal of 2 bases from V and 7 bases from J, the junction contained 7 bases not matched to a gene. Germline CDR1 reads MNHEY; CDR2 reads SMNVEV (reference sequence). This CDR3 is 15 amino acids long. The CDR3 DNA is TGTGCCAGCAGTTTAAGAGCGGGAGAGGGGAATGAGCAGTTCTTC. Protein sequence: CASSLRAGEGNEQFF.

Note on this clonotype: An end of the junction differs from the germline gene, which may be a read error. The chain carries TRBV4-2 and TRBJ2-2, with 8 bases identical to TRBD2. This CDR3 comprises 15 residues. Per germline, CDR1 LGHNA and CDR2 YNFKEQ. CDR3 in amino acids: CACSRGREVIGELFF. For the CDR3, the DNA is TGTGCCTGCAGCCGAGGGCGGGAGGTAATCGGGGAGCTGTTTTTT.

As concerns this clonotype: Because it lacks the conserved phenylalanine or tryptophan at the end, this CDR3 is likely a read error. The rearrangement links TRBV28 to TRBJ2-7; 12 nucleotides align to TRBD1. This CDR3 comprises 15 residues. In germline, CDR1 is MDHEN, CDR2 SYDVKM. The CDR3, as DNA: TGTGCCAGCATAGGGACAGGGGGCCATTCCTACGGGCAGTACTAC. Its translation is CASIGTGGHSYGQYY.

Only one count was recorded for this clonotype. The chain joins TRBV5-1 to TRBJ2-1, with TRBD2 matching 9 bases. The CDR3 is 15 amino acids. After removal of 4 bases from V and 2 bases from J, the junction contained 4 bases not matched to a gene. Germline V CDR1 and CDR2: SGHRS, YFSETQ. CDR3 amino acids: CASSRVAGAYNEQFF. The DNA of the CDR3 is TGCGCCAGCAGCAGAGTAGCGGGAGCCTACAATGAGCAGTTCTTC.

Comment on this clonotype: The conserved phenylalanine or tryptophan is not found at the CDR3 terminus, so this likely reflects a read error. The rearrangement joins TRBV5-1 to TRBJ2-1; TRBD1 matches 7 bases. V shed 3 bases, J shed 6 bases, and the junction held 12 bases outside the gene matches. The CDR3 extends over 16 amino acids. Germline V gene data show CDR1 as SGHRS and CDR2 as YFSETQ. CDR3 sequence (DNA): TGCGCCAGCAGCTGGAGCTCTTTGGCAGGGGGCAATGAGCAGTTCTTA. It codes for CASSWSSLAGGNEQFL.

This clonotype occurred many times. This chain connects TRBV10-3 to TRBJ2-7; D not resolved. CDR3 size: 15 residues. The ends were cut back, 3 bases at V and 0 bases at J, with 12 bases in the middle. Germline V gene sequence: CDR1 ENHRY, CDR2 SYGVKD. CDR3 nucleotides: TGTGCCATCAGTGACACCGGACGGTACTCCTACGAGCAGTACTTC. This gives the protein CAISDTGRYSYEQYF.

This chain links TRBV25-1 with TRBJ1-3; D remains unclear. CDR1 and CDR2 (germline): MGHDK, SYGVNS. V was shortened by 10 bases and J by 4 bases, with 8 bases between the two germline ends. The CDR3 contains 11 residues. Written as DNA, the CDR3 is TGTGCCACCCGCGGCGGAAACACCATATATTTT. Amino acid sequence: CATRGGNTIYF.

Remarks on this clonotype: The junction departs from the called germline gene at one end, perhaps through a read error. The chain is built from TRBV11-3 and TRBJ2-2; a weak D match, TRBD2 (6 bases). Per the germline V gene, CDR1 is SGHNT and CDR2 is YENEEA. The CDR3 has 15 residues. The CDR3 here is CASSWGLENTGELFF. Written as DNA, the CDR3 is TGCGCCAGCAGCTGGGGACTGGAGAACACCGGGGAGCTGTTTTTT.

With respect to this clonotype: One junction end does not reproduce the germline sequence, and a read error may be involved. The chain carries TRBV5-5 and TRBJ2-5; perhaps TRBD2 as D (6 bases). Germline-derived CDR1 and CDR2 are SGHKS and YYEKEE (reference sequence). This CDR3 is built from 14 residues. CDR3: CASGLEGGLGTQYF. In DNA, the CDR3 is TGTGCCAGCGGCTTGGAGGGCGGTCTAGGGACCCAGTACTTC.

V is TRBV6-5 and J is TRBJ1-1; D gene uncertain. This CDR3 has 15 amino acids. Germline V gene sequence: CDR1 MNHEY, CDR2 SVGAGI. V dropped 7 bases and J dropped 1 base, with 16 bases sitting between them. DNA of the CDR3: TGTGCCAGCATCCCGACATTTACATCGAACACTGAAGCTTTCTTT. This sequence encodes CASIPTFTSNTEAFF.

This clonotype was seen only once. A much larger clone differs from this one at a single base, so this may be a read error. The gene calls are TRBV6-4 and TRBJ1-1; TRBD1 might be the D (5 bases). CDR1 is MRHNA, CDR2 SNTAGT, per germline. This CDR3 contains 14 residues. Deletions cut 7 bases from V and 4 bases from J, with 16 bases between. Here the CDR3 DNA reads TGTGCCAGCAATCCGGGACCCCCGATCACTGAAGCTTTCTTT. Translated, it gives CASNPGPPITEAFF.

A word on this clonotype: Relative to the germline gene, one junction end is altered; a read error may explain this. The chain recombines TRBV11-2 with TRBJ2-5; D is ambiguous. There are 15 residues in the CDR3. Germline CDR1 SGHAT, CDR2 FQNNGV. The CDR3: CASNLIMGSQETQYF. DNA for the CDR3: TGTGCCAGCAACTTAATTATGGGGTCTCAAGAGACCCAGTACTTC.

This clonotype was seen once. It is likely a read error, because the conserved phenylalanine at the end of the CDR3 is missing. The rearrangement uses TRBV6-6 and TRBJ2-6, with a possible D match to TRBD2 (5 bases). Trimming shortened V by 6 bases and J by 0 bases, and 9 bases separated the two germline ends. The CDR3 length is 15 residues. Per germline, CDR1 MNHNY and CDR2 SVGAGI (reference sequence). The CDR3 spells CASRLRDSGANVLTL. Here the CDR3 DNA reads TGTGCCAGCAGGCTACGGGACTCTGGGGCCAACGTCCTGACTCTC.

The chain joins TRBV11-2 to TRBJ2-1; no firm D call. Germline CDR1 SGHAT, CDR2 FQNNGV. Trimming left V 5 bases short and J 13 bases short, with 15 bases between. CDR3 size: 12 residues. The CDR3 here is CASSMAPCEQFF. Written as DNA, the CDR3 is TGTGCCAGCAGCATGGCGCCATGTGAACAGTTCTTC.

The V call is TRBV20-1, the J call TRBJ1-5; tentative D call: TRBD1 (5 bases). Per the germline V gene, CDR1 is DFQATT and CDR2 is SNEGSKA (reference sequence). V lost 3 bases and J lost 5, with 14 bases in between. This CDR3 is built from 14 residues. The CDR3 sequence is CSASSGRLDQPQHF. The CDR3 region has the DNA TGCAGTGCTAGTTCGGGACGGCTCGATCAGCCCCAGCATTTT.

This clonotype was seen only once. The conserved phenylalanine or tryptophan is not found at the CDR3 terminus, so this likely reflects a read error. This chain's CDR3 is CASRELSGWGTQYS. CDR3 nucleotide sequence: TGTGCCAGCAGAGAACTTTCGGGATGGGGAACCCAGTACTCC. The chain couples TRBV11-2 to TRBJ2-5; D may be TRBD2 (5 bases). CDR1 is SGHAT, CDR2 FQNNGV, per germline. The CDR3 is 14 amino acids. Trimming left V 6 bases short and J 8 bases short, with 19 bases between.

Details on this clonotype: A much larger clone differs from this one at a single base, so this may be a read error. The rearrangement uses TRBV12-3 or TRBV12-4 and TRBJ1-3; D remains unclear. V dropped 3 bases and J dropped 4 bases, with 10 bases sitting between them. The CDR3 extends over 14 amino acids. This CDR3 is CASSLEASGNTIYF. Here the CDR3 DNA reads TGTGCCAGCAGTTTGGAGGCTTCAGGAAACACCATATATTTT.

The rearrangement links TRBV10-3 to TRBJ2-1; D is undetermined. CDR1 is ENHRY, CDR2 SYGVKD, per germline. V lost 9 bases to trimming and J lost 9 bases, with 6 bases between them. This CDR3 contains 9 residues. CDR3 loop: CAIGGEQFF. CDR3 coding DNA: TGTGCCATAGGCGGTGAGCAGTTCTTC.

Notes on this clonotype: A clone one base away is much larger, so this may be a read error. The J gene is TRBJ1-6, the V gene TRBV28, with D uncertain. Germline V gene data show CDR1 as MDHEN and CDR2 as SYDVKM. Deletions cut 6 bases from V and 3 bases from J, with 18 bases between. This CDR3 contains 17 residues. The CDR3 DNA is TGTGCCAGCAGCTCTCGCGGTCGAGGCTACTATAATTCACCCCTCCACTTT. Its translation: CASSSRGRGYYNSPLHF.

As for this clonotype: This may arise from a read error, as a much more abundant clone is one base away. CDR3 DNA: TGTGCCAGCAGTCGCGGGGGCACTGAGCAGTCCTTC. Its translation: CASSRGGTEQSF. The chain couples TRBV12-3 or TRBV12-4 to TRBJ2-1; tentatively, D is TRBD2 (7 bases). The CDR3 runs 12 residues.

The V gene is TRBV5-6, the J gene TRBJ2-7; unclear D gene. V lost 1 base and J 5 bases, leaving 19 bases between the germline ends. CDR3 length equals 16 residues. Looked up from germline, CDR1 is SGHDT and CDR2 is YYEEEE. The CDR3 DNA reads TGTGCCAGCAGCTTGTTCGAGTCCATCAGGTCCGACGAGCAGTACTTC. It translates to CASSLFESIRSDEQYF.

This clonotype occurred a few times. The chain recombines TRBV7-8 with TRBJ2-3, with unresolved D. CDR3 size: 14 residues. Trimming stripped 0 bases from V and 2 bases from J, with 6 bases between. The germline V gene encodes CDR1 SGHVS and CDR2 FQNEAQ. The DNA for the CDR3 is TGTGCCAGCAGCTTAGCTTCTCTCACAGATACGCAGTATTTT. Translation: CASSLASLTDTQYF.

In DNA, the CDR3 is TGTGCCAGCACGAGCGGGACCAGCACAGATATGCGGTATTTT. Protein: CASTSGTSTDMRYF. The chain carries TRBV4-2 and TRBJ2-3; TRBD2 matches 7 bases. Germline CDR1 and CDR2: LGHNA and YNFKEQ. V shed 7 bases, J shed 14 bases, and the junction held 18 bases outside the gene matches. The CDR3 is made up of 14 amino acids.

For this clonotype: As the CDR3 is not closed by the conserved phenylalanine or tryptophan, this likely results from a read error. This chain joins TRBV11-2 and TRBJ1-1; D ambiguous. CDR1 is SGHAT and CDR2 is FQNNGV in the germline V gene. The CDR3 is 14 residues long. The CDR3 bases are TGTGCCAGCAGCTTTCTCGACAAGAACACTGATGCTTTCCTT. Translation gives CASSFLDKNTDAFL.

V usage is TRBV28 and J usage is TRBJ2-7, with D hard to call. The germline V gene encodes CDR1 MDHEN and CDR2 SYDVKM. There are 12 residues in the CDR3. The germline V and J ends were trimmed by 2 bases and 7 bases, with 9 bases remaining between them. For the CDR3, the DNA is TGTGCCAGCAGTTTAGGCATTTGGGAGCAGTACTTC. Translation gives CASSLGIWEQYF.

This clonotype came up once. Given a much more abundant clone one base away, this may be a read error. This chain links TRBV5-4 with TRBJ2-3; 7 nucleotides line up with TRBD2. Germline lookup yields CDR1 SGHNT and CDR2 YYREEE (reference sequence). This CDR3 has 16 residues. V dropped 3 bases and J dropped 2; count of bases not matched to a gene: 9. The CDR3 is CASSSARRDYTDTQYF. CDR3 nucleotide sequence: TGTGCCAGCAGCTCGGCCAGGCGGGACTACACAGATACGCAGTATTTT.

Remarks on this clonotype: A much bigger clone sits one base away, suggesting this may be a read error. The chain has TRBV6-1 and TRBJ2-1, with D uncertain. Looked up from germline, CDR1 is MNHNS and CDR2 is SASEGT. This CDR3 has 14 residues. The CDR3 nucleotides read TGTGCCAGCAGTGAAAGGGTTGGGTGGGATGAGCAGTTATTC. It translates to CASSERVGWDEQLF.